This paragraph reports one T cell receptor beta chain. As yet, its antigen is unknown. Germline V gives CDR1 SGHRS, CDR2 YFSETQ. After removal of 3 bases from V and 6 bases from J, the junction contained 10 bases not matched to a gene. The CDR3 totals 15 residues. The sample belongs to a study of blood T cells in healthy people across ages. General study points: Measured against age, TCR beta diversity per million T cells decreased in a roughly linear manner. Researchers said unsorted PBMCs prevented a conclusive naive versus antigen-experienced comparison.

PCR was performed a second time for roughly 7 to 12 cycles using a sample-barcoded 5' primer and a J-beta primer mix. One entry per CDR3 protein, called by TCRdb with MiXCR from the 5' RACE reads. This sample yields some 1.5 million distinct CDR3 sequences, of which over 25% are seen a single time; 7.7% belongs to the top ten. The chain is built from TRBV5-1 and TRBJ2-7; TRBD1 matches at 9 bases. The sample consisted of blood. The sequence was obtained from a woman aged 30 to 39 in good health. The CDR3 coding sequence is TGCGCCAGCAGCTGGAGCGGGACAGGGTGCGCCGAGCAGTACTTC. Amino acids: CASSWSGTGCAEQYF.